Below, one T cell receptor (beta chain) is given with its context. Its specificity is not known. None of the patients had undergone any treatment ahead of thyroid surgery. This entry belongs to a study of metastatic and nonmetastatic thyroid tumors. General observations from the study: Within blood and tumor, benign nodules reportedly had significantly lower TCR beta diversity than malignant thyroid tumors did.

TCRdb re-clonotyped the PCR reads via MiXCR. The repertoire holds roughly 20,000 clones, roughly 18% seen once, with roughly 2.8% in the top ten. Germline V gene data show CDR1 as LNHDA and CDR2 as SQIVND (reference sequence). CDR3 length equals 15 residues. V shed 7 bases and J 2 bases; nucleotides not matched to a gene: 10. This TCR was recovered from a male donor with papillary thyroid cancer or a benign thyroid nodule (not recorded which). Some clones in this sample may be carry-over from other donors' samples. This chain links TRBV19 with TRBJ1-2; TRBD1 aligns across 7 bases. Sequencing was done on a sample of adjacent normal tissue. The CDR3 protein is CASTPPGGRNYGYTF. In DNA, the CDR3 is TGTGCCAGTACCCCGCCAGGGGGGCGCAACTATGGCTACACCTTC.